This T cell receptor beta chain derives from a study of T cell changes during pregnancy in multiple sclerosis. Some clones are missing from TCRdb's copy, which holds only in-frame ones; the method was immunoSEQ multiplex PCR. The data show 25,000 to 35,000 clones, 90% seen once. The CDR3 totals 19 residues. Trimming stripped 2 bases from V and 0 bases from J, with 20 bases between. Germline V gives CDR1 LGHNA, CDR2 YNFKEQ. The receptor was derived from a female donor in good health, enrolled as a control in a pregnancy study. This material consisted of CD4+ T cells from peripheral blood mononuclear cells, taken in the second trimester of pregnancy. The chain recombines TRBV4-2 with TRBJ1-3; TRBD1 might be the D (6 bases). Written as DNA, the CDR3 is TGTGCCAGCAGCCAATTTACCCCTCGGGGGGCTAGCTCTGGAAACACCATATATTTT. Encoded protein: CASSQFTPRGASSGNTIYF.